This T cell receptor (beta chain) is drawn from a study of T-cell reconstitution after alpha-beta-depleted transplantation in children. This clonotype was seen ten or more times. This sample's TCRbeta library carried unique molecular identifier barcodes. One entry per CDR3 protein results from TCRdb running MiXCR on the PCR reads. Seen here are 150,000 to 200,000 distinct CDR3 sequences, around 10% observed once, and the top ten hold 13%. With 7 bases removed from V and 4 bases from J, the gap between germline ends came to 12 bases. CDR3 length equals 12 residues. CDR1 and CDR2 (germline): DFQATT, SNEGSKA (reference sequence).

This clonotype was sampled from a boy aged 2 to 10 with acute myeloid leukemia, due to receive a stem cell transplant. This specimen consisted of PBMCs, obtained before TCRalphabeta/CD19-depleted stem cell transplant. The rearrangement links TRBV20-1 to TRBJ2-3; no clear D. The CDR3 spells CSGEDGADTQYF. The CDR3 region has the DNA TGCAGTGGTGAGGATGGGGCAGATACGCAGTATTTT.